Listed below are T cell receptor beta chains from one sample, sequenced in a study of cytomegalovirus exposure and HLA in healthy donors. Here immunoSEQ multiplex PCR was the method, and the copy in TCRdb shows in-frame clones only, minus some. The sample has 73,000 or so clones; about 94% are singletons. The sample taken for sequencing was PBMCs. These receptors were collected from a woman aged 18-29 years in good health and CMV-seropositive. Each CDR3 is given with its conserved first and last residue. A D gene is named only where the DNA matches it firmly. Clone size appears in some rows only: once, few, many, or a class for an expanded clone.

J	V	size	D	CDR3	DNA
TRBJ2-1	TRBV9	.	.	CASSPRSVPGDEQFF	TGTGCCAGCAGCCCCAGGTCTGTGCCGGGGGATGAGCAGTTCTTC
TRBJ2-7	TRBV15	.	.	CATSREGLYYEQYF	TGTGCCACCAGCAGAGAGGGACTTTACTACGAGCAGTACTTC
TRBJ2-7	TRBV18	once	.	CASSSHVVQGQTYEQYF	TGTGCCAGCTCATCCCACGTGGTTCAGGGGCAAACCTACGAGCAGTACTTC
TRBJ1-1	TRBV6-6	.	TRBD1	CASSYYRGGNTEAFF	TGTGCCAGCAGTTACTATCGAGGGGGCAACACTGAAGCTTTCTTT
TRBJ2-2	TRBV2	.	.	CASKITSANTGELFF	TGTGCCAGCAAAATAACTAGTGCGAACACCGGGGAGCTGTTTTTT
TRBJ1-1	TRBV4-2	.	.	CASSVLGGGAEAFF	TGTGCCAGCAGCGTATTAGGTGGGGGGGCTGAAGCTTTCTTT
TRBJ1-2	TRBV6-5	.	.	CAARGGRDFYGYTF	TGTGCCGCCCGGGGTGGCAGGGACTTCTATGGCTACACCTTC
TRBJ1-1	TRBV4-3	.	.	CASSQEYSYTEAFF	TGCGCCAGCAGCCAAGAATACAGTTACACTGAAGCTTTCTTT
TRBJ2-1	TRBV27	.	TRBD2	CASSQSVLAGDEQFF	TGTGCCAGCAGTCAATCAGTACTAGCGGGTGATGAGCAGTTCTTC
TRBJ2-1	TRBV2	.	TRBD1	CASKEGQVYNEQFF	TGTGCCAGCAAGGAGGGACAGGTTTACAATGAGCAGTTCTTC
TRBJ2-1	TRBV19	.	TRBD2	CASTRTSGRYEQFF	TGTGCCAGTACCCGGACTAGCGGGAGGTATGAGCAGTTCTTC
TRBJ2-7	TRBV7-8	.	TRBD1	CASSLVGQGAFNEQYF	TGTGCCAGCAGCTTGGTGGGACAGGGGGCCTTCAACGAGCAGTACTTC
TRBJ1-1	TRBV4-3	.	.	CASSQDDRTNTEAFF	TGCGCCAGCAGCCAGGACGACAGAACGAACACTGAAGCTTTCTTT
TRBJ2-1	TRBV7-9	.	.	CASSPLSPRLGFENEQFF	TGTGCCAGCAGCCCGCTCTCTCCGAGACTAGGGTTCGAGAATGAGCAGTTCTTC
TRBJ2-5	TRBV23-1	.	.	CAKQTNMARTGKTQYF	TGCGCCAAACAGACAAACATGGCCAGGACCGGGAAGACCCAGTACTTC
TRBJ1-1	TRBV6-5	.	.	CASSSRSATRTEAFF	TGTGCCAGCAGTTCGAGATCCGCCACGCGGACTGAAGCTTTCTTT
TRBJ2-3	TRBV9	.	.	CASSVVGDPGTDTQYF	TGTGCCAGCAGCGTAGTCGGGGATCCAGGCACAGATACGCAGTATTTT
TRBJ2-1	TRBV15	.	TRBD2	CATSREIAGGFDEQFF	TGTGCCACCAGCAGAGAAATAGCGGGAGGGTTCGATGAGCAGTTCTTC
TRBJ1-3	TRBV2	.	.	CASSRDTISGNTIYF	TGTGCCAGCTCCCGGGACACAATCTCTGGAAACACCATATATTTT
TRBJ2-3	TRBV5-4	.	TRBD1	CASSSRQGDDTQYF	TGTGCCAGCAGCTCCAGACAGGGTGACGATACGCAGTATTTT
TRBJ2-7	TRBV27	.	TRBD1	CASRTGGSYEQYF	TGTGCCAGTAGAACAGGGGGGTCCTACGAGCAGTACTTC
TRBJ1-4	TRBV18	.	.	CASSPTPQGYEKLFF	TGTGCCAGCTCACCAACCCCACAGGGATATGAAAAACTGTTTTTT
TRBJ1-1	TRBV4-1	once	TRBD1	CASSPLMLSGQGHGKNTEAFF	TGCGCCAGCAGCCCACTTATGTTGTCTGGACAGGGCCACGGAAAGAACACTGAAGCTTTCTTT
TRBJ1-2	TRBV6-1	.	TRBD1	CASSSQGAQAYGYTF	TGTGCCAGCAGTTCCCAGGGGGCTCAAGCCTATGGCTACACCTTC
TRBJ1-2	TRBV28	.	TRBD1	CASRDTLGQQKYYGYTF	TGTGCCAGCCGTGATACTCTGGGACAGCAAAAATATTATGGCTACACCTTC
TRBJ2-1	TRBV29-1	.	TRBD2	CSVASGRRVEQFF	TGCAGCGTTGCTAGCGGGAGGAGGGTTGAGCAGTTCTTC
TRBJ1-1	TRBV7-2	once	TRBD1	CASSDRGTGLNTEAFF	TGTGCCAGCAGCGACAGGGGCACAGGACTGAACACTGAAGCTTTCTTT
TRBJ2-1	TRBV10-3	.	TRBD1	CAIRQGWDNEQFF	TGTGCCATCAGACAGGGGTGGGACAATGAGCAGTTCTTC
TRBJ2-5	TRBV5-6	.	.	CASSSAETQYF	TGTGCCAGCAGCTCAGCGGAGACCCAGTACTTC
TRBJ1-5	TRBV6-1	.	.	CASSESPGYGNQPQHF	TGTGCCAGCAGTGAGTCCCCAGGTTATGGCAATCAGCCCCAGCATTTT
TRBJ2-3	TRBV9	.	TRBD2	CASSVGGGQTTDTQYF	TGTGCCAGCAGCGTAGGCGGGGGGCAAACCACAGATACGCAGTATTTT
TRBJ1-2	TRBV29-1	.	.	CSVEGLGGVGGYTF	TGCAGCGTTGAGGGACTGGGGGGGGTAGGTGGCTACACCTTC
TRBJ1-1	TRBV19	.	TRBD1	CASSFRTGNMMNTEAFF	TGTGCCAGTAGTTTCCGGACAGGGAACATGATGAACACTGAAGCTTTCTTT
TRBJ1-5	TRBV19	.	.	CASTDQFSSIGGNQPQHF	TGTGCCAGTACGGACCAGTTTTCTTCCATCGGGGGCAATCAGCCCCAGCATTTT
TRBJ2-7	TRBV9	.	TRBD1	CASSERTGSIEQYF	TGTGCCAGCAGCGAAAGGACAGGGTCTATCGAGCAGTACTTC
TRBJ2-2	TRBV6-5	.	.	CASSKTGTVGELFF	TGTGCCAGCAGTAAGACCGGGACTGTCGGGGAGCTGTTTTTT
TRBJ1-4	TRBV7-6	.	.	CASSLAAGWNEKLFF	TGTGCCAGCAGCTTAGCGGCAGGGTGGAATGAAAAACTGTTTTTT